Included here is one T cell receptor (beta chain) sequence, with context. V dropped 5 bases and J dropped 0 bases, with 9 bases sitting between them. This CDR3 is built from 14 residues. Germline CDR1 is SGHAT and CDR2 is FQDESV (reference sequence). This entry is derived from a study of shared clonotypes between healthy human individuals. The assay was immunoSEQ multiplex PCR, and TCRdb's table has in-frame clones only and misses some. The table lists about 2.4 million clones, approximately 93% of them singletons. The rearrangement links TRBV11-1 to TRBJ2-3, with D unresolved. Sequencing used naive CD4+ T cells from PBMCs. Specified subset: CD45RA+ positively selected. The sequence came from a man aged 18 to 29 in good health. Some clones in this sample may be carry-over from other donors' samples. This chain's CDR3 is CASSPPGSTDTQYF. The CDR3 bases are TGTGCCAGCAGCCCACCAGGAAGCACAGATACGCAGTATTTT.